This entry describes one T cell receptor beta chain. These data are taken from a study of T cells after yellow fever vaccination. From the 5' RACE reads, TCRdb called clonotypes with MiXCR, one entry per CDR3 protein. This sample yields approximately 580,000 distinct CDR3 sequences, of which about 17% are seen a single time; 17% belongs to the top ten. Trimming stripped 6 bases from V and 8 bases from J, with 17 bases between. The CDR3 loop spans 14 amino acids. Germline-derived CDR1 and CDR2 are MNHNS and SASEGT. The receptor was derived from a man aged 18 to 29 who received the YFV17D yellow fever vaccine. The specimen comprised PBMCs, sampled 5 to 6 days after the first yellow fever vaccination. J is TRBJ2-1 and V is TRBV6-1; perhaps D is TRBD1 or TRBD2 (5 bases each). CDR3 coding DNA: TGTGCCAGCAGCTGGCTGGGGGTTGAGGATGAGCAGTTCTTC. Translation: CASSWLGVEDEQFF.